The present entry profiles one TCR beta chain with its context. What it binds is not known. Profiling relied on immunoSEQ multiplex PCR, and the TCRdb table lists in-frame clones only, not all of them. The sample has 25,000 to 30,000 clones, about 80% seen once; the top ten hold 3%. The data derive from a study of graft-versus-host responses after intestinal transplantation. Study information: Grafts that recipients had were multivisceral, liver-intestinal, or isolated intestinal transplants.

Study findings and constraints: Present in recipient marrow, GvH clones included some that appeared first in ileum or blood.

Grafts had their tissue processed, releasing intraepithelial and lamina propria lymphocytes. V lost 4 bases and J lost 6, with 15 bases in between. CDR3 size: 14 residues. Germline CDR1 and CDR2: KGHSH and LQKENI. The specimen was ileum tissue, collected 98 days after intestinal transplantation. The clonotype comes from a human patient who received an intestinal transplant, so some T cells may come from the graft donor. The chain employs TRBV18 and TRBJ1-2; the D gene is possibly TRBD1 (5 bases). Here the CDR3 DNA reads TGTGCCAGCTCACGCTTACAGGCAGGAGATGGCTACACCTTC. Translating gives CASSRLQAGDGYTF.